This record concerns one TCR beta chain sequence. At least ten counts were recorded for this clonotype. Its antigen is still unknown. No much larger clone is present one base from it, and per-base qualities are unavailable. TCR beta CDR3 regions were amplified from RNA transcripts. A first-round RT-PCR of the TCR CDR3 used the HTBI primer set with the Qiagen OneStep RT-PCR kit. The libraries were constructed in a second round of multiplex PCR and then size-selected and purified. Libraries were sequenced paired-end with 100 bp reads on an Illumina HiSeq2000. Per the source publication's procedure: SOAPnuke was used to process the raw data, removing reads that contained adapters or uncalled bases, had a mean Phred below 15, or lacked an exact match to the constant primer or identifier. High-quality paired reads were merged using COPE v1.2.5, and each unique nucleotide sequence was defined as a clonotype. MiTCR v1.1 was used to align clonotypes to the IMGT TRBV, TRBD and TRBJ reference segments. Only V-J combinations with frequency above 0.0001, covering 99% to 99.2% of repertoires, were analysed. A TCS score was defined as the ratio between F50 (clonal expansion) and ExV (chaos), using BLOSUM62-based TCRdist between CDR3 peptides within each V-J. Welch's t-statistics and random forest reduced around 510 V-J features to 13, which were used in a naive Bayes classifier (R e1071). The public reads were quality trimmed at Q25 with fastp and then assembled into clones with MiXCR by TCRdb, keeping productive beta chains. Identical CDR3 protein sequences are pooled into one entry, listed with their most common genes and DNA. TCRdb's processing, not the authors' own work, is the source of the V and J calls. Within this sample are 460,000 or so distinct CDR3 sequences, with 13% to 15% of them counted one time only. The top ten clones comprise 15% to 20% of the sample.

The record originates from a study of T cells in Graves' hyperthyroidism and ophthalmopathy (dated by TCRdb to between 2019 and 2020). In terms of the full investigation: Peripheral blood was collected at initial diagnosis, before any treatment. The 100 discovery patients were divided at random into training and test sets in a 7:3 ratio. TCR Vbeta CDR3 sequencing of 120 to 150 peripheral blood samples (over 40 ophthalmopathy, around 80 hyperthyroidism and some 17 progressor patients) is reported in the paper. Thyroid tissue and blood T-cell repertoires from over 5 Graves' hyperthyroidism patients were also compared in the study. An independent validation cohort of around 19 hyperthyroidism patients and approximately 15 patients who later progressed to ophthalmopathy tested prospective prediction of ophthalmopathy. Following sampling, methimazole starting at 30 mg daily was given to hyperthyroidism patients, and high-dose intravenous methylprednisolone was given to ophthalmopathy patients. To identify distinguishing TCR V-J signatures, a discovery cohort of about 100 patients was used, comprising some 43 with Graves' ophthalmopathy and 55 to 65 with stable Graves' hyperthyroidism.

Results the study describes overall, beyond this receptor: In cross-validation, a model built on a 13 V-J signature told ophthalmopathy apart from stable hyperthyroidism with less than 90% sensitivity and roughly 82% specificity, and in testing the same model reached 80%/75%. Blood samples also contained most of the expanded thyroid clonotypes (frequency above 0.001), which suggests that blood repertoires may reflect thyroid immune responses. Sample size was not statistically predetermined, and investigators were not blinded to group allocation. In validation, the model predicted progression to ophthalmopathy with 55% to 71% sensitivity and 72% to 75% specificity, a median of 6.5 months before onset.

Graves' hyperthyroidism was defined as stable when no progression to ophthalmopathy occurred over 18 months of follow-up. The hyperthyroidism patients were between 18 and 65 years old and newly diagnosed, with a disease duration of less than 2 months. Any patient with an uncontrolled infection, another autoimmune disease, pregnancy or lactation was excluded. Diagnoses were based on clinical symptoms, serum thyroxine and TRAb, thyroid ultrasound and orbital computed tomography. PBMCs were separated from around 9.1 ml of fresh peripheral blood using Ficoll-Paque density gradient centrifugation. Trizol reagent was used to extract total RNA, and RNA quality was then checked on an Agilent 2100 Bioanalyzer. The CDR3 contains 16 residues, cysteine and phenylalanine counted. The only DNA kept is the CDR3, 48 bases in frame from the first base. V is pared back by 5 bases and J by 0 bases, with 16 bases lying between the germline termini.

This sequence uses TRBV12-3 or TRBV12-4 and TRBJ2-5; possibly the D gene is TRBD2, per 6 matching bases. Sequencing used blood. The receptor was isolated from a woman aged 18-35 years with Graves' hyperthyroidism. The bases read TGTGCCAGCAGTCCCGGGAGTAGCAGCCACCAAGAGACCCAGTACTTC. It translates to CASSPGSSSHQETQYF.